This section outlines one T cell receptor beta chain sequence together with its context. The conserved phenylalanine or tryptophan is not found at the CDR3 terminus, so this likely reflects a read error. The sample is drawn from a study of T-cell reconstitution after alpha-beta-depleted transplantation in children. Preparation of the TCRbeta library used unique molecular identifiers. From the PCR reads, TCRdb called clonotypes with MiXCR, one entry per CDR3 protein. This table has 700,000 to 850,000 distinct CDR3 sequences, roughly 15% appearing once. Trimming took 3 bases from V and 6 from J, leaving 15 bases between them. The CDR3 extends over 15 amino acids.

Specimen: PBMCs, mostly from graft donor cells, collected 360 days after TCRalphabeta/CD19-depleted stem cell transplant. The receptor was derived from a male patient under 18 who had a stem cell transplant for acute lymphoblastic leukemia, so the T cells may come from the graft donor. The V call is TRBV12-3 or TRBV12-4, the J call TRBJ2-1; D may correspond to TRBD1 or TRBD2 (6 bases each). CDR3: CASSFRGTISNEQFY. CDR3 sequence (DNA): TGTGCCAGCAGTTTCCGGGGGACAATCTCCAATGAGCAGTTCTAC.